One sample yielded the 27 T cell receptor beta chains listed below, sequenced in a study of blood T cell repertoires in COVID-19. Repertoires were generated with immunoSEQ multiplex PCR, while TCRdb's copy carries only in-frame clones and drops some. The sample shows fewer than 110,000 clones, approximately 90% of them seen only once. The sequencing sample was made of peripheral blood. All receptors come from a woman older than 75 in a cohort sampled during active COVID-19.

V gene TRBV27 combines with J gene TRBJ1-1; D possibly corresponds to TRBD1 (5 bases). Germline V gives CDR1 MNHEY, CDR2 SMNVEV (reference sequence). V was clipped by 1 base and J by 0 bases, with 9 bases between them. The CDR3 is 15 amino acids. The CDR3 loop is CASSLWGRMNTEAFF. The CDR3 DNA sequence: TGTGCCAGCAGTTTATGGGGCAGGATGAACACTGAAGCTTTCTTT.

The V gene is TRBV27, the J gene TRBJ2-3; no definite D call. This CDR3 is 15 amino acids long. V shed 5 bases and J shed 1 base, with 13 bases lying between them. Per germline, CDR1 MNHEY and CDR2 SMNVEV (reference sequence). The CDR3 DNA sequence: TGTGCCAGCAGTGCCCAGTATACGCGCACAGATACGCAGTATTTT. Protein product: CASSAQYTRTDTQYF.

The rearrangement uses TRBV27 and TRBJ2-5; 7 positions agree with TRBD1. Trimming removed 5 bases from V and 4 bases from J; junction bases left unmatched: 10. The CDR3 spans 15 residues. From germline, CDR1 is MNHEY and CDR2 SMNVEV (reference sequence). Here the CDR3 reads CASSLRQGGSETQYF. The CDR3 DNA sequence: TGTGCCAGCAGTCTTAGACAGGGCGGTTCAGAGACCCAGTACTTC.

The CDR3 coding sequence is TGTGCCAGCAGTAGCCTGGGGGGATCCGGAGATACGCAGTATTTT. It is translated as CASSSLGGSGDTQYF. The chain carries TRBV2 and TRBJ2-3, with D perhaps matching TRBD2 (6 bases). V lost 5 bases to trimming and J lost 5 bases, with 17 bases between them. CDR3 length equals 15 residues. Germline V gene lookup returns CDR1 SNHLY and CDR2 FYNNEI.

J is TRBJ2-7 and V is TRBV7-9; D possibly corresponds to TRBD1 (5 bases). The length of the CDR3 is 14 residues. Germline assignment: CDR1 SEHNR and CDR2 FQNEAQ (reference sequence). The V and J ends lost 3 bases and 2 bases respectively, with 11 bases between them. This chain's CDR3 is CASSLGQPAYEQYF. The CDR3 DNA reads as TGTGCCAGCAGCTTGGGGCAACCAGCCTACGAGCAGTACTTC.

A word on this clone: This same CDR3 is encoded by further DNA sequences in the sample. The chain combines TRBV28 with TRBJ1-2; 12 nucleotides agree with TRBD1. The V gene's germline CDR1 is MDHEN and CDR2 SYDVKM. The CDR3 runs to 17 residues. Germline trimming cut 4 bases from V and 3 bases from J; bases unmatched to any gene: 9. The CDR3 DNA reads TGTGCCAGCAGTTCCGGGACAGGGGGCGTATTCGACTATGGCTACACCTTC. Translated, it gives CASSSGTGGVFDYGYTF.

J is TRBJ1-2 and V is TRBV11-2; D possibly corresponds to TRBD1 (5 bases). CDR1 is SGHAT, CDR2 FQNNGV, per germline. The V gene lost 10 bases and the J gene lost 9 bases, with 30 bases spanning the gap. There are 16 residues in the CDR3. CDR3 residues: CATASPSDSLYGSYTF. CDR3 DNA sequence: TGTGCCACCGCAAGCCCCTCAGACAGCCTCTATGGTAGCTACACCTTC.

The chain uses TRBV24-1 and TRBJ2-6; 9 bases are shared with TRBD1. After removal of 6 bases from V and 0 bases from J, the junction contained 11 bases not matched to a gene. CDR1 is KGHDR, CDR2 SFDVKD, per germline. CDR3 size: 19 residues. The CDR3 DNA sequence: TGTGCCACCAGTCGGGGATTGACAGGGGGAGTCTCTGGGGCCAACGTCCTGACTTTC. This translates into CATSRGLTGGVSGANVLTF.

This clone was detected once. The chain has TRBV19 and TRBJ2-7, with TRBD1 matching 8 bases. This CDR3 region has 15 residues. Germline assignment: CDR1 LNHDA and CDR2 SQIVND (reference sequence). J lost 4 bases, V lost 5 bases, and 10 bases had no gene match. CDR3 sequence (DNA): TGTGCCAGTAGTCCCCAGCCAGGGGGCACATACGAGCAGTACTTC. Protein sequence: CASSPQPGGTYEQYF.

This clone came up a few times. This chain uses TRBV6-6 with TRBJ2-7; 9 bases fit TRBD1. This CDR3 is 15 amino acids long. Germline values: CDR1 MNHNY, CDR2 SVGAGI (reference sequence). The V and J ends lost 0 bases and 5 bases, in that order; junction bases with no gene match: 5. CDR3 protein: CASSYSSGQGDEQYF. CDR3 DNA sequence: TGTGCCAGCAGTTACTCGTCGGGACAGGGCGACGAGCAGTACTTC.

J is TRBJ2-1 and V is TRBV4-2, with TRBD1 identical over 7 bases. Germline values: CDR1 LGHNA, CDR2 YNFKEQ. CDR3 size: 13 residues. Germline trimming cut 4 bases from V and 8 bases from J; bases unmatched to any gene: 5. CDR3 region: CASSPRTGDEQFF. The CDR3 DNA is TGTGCCAGCAGCCCGCGAACAGGGGATGAGCAGTTCTTC.

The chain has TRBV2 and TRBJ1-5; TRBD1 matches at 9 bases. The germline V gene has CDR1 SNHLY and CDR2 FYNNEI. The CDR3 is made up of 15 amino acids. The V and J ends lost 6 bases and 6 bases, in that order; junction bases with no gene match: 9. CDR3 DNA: TGTGCCAGCAGAAAGGACAGGGGAGTTTTTCAGCCCCAGCATTTT. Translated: CASRKDRGVFQPQHF.

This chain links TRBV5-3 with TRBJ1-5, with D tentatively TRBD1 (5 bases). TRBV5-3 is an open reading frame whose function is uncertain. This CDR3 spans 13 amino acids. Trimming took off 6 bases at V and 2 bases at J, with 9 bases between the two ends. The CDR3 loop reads CARNDRGNQPQHF. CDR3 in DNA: TGTGCCAGAAACGACAGAGGCAATCAGCCCCAGCATTTT.

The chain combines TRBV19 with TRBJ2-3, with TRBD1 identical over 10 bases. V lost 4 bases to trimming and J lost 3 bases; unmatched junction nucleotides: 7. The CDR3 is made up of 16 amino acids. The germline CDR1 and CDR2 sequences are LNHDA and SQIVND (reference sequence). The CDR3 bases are TGTGCCAGTAGTACCCTGACAGGGGGCAGGACAGATACGCAGTATTTT. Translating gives CASSTLTGGRTDTQYF.

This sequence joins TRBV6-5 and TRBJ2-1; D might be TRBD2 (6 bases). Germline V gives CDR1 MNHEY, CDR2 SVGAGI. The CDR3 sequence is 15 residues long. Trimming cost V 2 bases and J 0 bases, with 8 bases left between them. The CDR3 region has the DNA TGTGCCAGCAGTTACATCGGGAGCTCCTACAATGAGCAGTTCTTC. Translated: CASSYIGSSYNEQFF.

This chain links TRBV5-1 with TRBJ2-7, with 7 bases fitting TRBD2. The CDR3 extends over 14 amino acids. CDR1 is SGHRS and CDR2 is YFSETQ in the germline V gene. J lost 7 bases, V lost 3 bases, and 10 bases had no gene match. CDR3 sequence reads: CASSSVAGVKEQYF. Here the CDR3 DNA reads TGCGCCAGCAGCTCCGTCGCGGGAGTGAAGGAGCAGTACTTC.

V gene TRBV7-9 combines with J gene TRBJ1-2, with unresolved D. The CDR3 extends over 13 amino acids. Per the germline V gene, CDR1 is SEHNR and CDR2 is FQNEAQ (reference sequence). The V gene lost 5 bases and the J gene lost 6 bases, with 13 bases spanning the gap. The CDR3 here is CASSPVMIHGYTF. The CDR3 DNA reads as TGTGCCAGCAGCCCAGTTATGATCCATGGCTACACCTTC.

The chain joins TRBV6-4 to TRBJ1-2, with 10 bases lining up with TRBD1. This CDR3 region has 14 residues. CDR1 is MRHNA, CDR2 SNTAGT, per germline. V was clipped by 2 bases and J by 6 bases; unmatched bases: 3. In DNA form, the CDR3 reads TGTGCCAGCAGTGACGACAGGGGGCGAGATGGCTACACCTTC. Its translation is CASSDDRGRDGYTF.

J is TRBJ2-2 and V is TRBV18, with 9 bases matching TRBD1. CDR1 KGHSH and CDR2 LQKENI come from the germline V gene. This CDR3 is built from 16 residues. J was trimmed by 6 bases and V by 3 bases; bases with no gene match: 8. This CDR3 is CASSPAGQGGAGELFF. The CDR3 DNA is TGTGCCAGCTCACCGGCGGGACAGGGAGGTGCCGGGGAGCTGTTTTTT. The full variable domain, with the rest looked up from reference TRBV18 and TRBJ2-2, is NAGVMQNPRHLVRRRGQEARLRCSPMKGHSHVYWYRQLPEEGLKFMVYLQKENIIDESGMPKERFSAEFPKEGPSILRIQQVVRGDSAAYFCASSPAGQGGAGELFFGEGSRLTVL.

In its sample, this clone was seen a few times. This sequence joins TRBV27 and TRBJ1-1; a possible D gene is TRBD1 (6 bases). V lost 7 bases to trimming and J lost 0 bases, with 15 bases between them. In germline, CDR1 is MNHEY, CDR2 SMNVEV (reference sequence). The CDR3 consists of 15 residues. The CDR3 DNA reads TGTGCCAGCACATCAGGGGAAAGGATGAACACTGAAGCTTTCTTT. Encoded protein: CASTSGERMNTEAFF.

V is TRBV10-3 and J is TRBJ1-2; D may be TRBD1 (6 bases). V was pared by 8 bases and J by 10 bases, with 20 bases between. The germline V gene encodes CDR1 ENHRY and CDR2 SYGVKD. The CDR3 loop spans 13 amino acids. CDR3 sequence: CAIRDTQGNFYTF. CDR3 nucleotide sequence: TGTGCCATCCGGGACACTCAAGGGAACTTCTACACCTTC.

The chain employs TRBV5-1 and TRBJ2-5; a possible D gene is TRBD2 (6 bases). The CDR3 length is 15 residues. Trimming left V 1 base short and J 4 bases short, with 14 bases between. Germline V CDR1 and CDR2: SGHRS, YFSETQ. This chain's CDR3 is CASSLWERRGETQYF. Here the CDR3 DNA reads TGCGCCAGCAGCTTGTGGGAGCGGAGGGGAGAGACCCAGTACTTC.

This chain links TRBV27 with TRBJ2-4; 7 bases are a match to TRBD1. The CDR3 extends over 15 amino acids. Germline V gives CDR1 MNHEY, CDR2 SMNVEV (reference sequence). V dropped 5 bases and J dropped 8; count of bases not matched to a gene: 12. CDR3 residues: CASSPTTGTDHIQYF. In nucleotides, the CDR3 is TGTGCCAGCAGTCCCACAACCGGGACAGACCACATTCAGTACTTC.

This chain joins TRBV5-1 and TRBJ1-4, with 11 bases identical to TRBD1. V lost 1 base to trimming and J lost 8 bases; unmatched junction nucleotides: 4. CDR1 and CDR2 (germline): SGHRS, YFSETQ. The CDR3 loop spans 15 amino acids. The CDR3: CASSLQGQGEEKLFF. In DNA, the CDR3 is TGCGCCAGCAGCTTGCAGGGACAGGGGGAGGAAAAACTGTTTTTT.

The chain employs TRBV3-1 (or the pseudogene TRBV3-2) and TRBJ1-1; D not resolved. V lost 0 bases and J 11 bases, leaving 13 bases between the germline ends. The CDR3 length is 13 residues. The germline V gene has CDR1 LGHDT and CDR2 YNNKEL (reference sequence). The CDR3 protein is CASSQDLESGAFF. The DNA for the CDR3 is TGTGCCAGCAGCCAAGATTTAGAAAGCGGGGCTTTCTTT.

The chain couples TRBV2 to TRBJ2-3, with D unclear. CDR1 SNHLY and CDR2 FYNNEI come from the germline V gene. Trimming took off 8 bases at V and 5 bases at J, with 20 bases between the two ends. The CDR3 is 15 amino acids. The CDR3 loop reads CASSTLALGGDTQYF. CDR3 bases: TGTGCCAGCTCGACGTTGGCTCTAGGTGGAGATACGCAGTATTTT.

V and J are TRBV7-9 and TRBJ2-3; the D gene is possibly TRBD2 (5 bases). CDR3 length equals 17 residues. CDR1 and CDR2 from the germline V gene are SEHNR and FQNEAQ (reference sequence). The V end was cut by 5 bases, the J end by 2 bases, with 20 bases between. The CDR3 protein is CASSPRAPTRDTDTQYF. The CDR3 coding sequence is TGTGCCAGCAGCCCCCGCGCCCCGACCCGGGACACAGATACGCAGTATTTT.